These 16 T cell receptor beta chains originate from one sample sequenced in a study of cytomegalovirus exposure and HLA in healthy donors. The PCR contained 60 Vbeta and 13 Jbeta primers. TCRdb's copy holds only in-frame clones and misses some; the assay was immunoSEQ multiplex PCR. The sample records under 150,000 clones, 60% to 85% being singletons. Input material: PBMCs. Receptor source: a male donor in good health and CMV-seronegative.

The gene calls are TRBV9 and TRBJ2-2, with D tentatively TRBD1 (6 bases). V lost 4 bases, J lost 0 bases, and 13 bases lay in between. The CDR3 extends over 16 amino acids. Germline CDR1 is SGDLS and CDR2 is YYNGEE. This CDR3 reads CASSSRQDANTGELFF. DNA of the CDR3: TGTGCCAGCAGCTCAAGACAGGACGCGAACACCGGGGAGCTGTTTTTT.

The chain links TRBV29-1 to TRBJ2-4; no clear D. The V end was cut by 3 bases, the J end by 5 bases, with 8 bases between. The CDR3 spans 12 residues. From germline, CDR1 is SQVTM and CDR2 ANQGSEA. In nucleotides, the CDR3 is TGCAGCGTTGATCTTTCCCAAAACATTCAGTACTTC. Protein: CSVDLSQNIQYF.

V is TRBV5-4 and J is TRBJ2-7; unclear D gene. Trimming left V 2 bases short and J 3 bases short, with 3 bases between. CDR1 SGHNT and CDR2 YYREEE come from the germline V gene (reference sequence). CDR3 size: 11 residues. For the CDR3, the DNA is TGTGCCAGCAGCTTCAACTACGAGCAGTACTTC. Protein: CASSFNYEQYF.

This rearrangement joins TRBV30 to TRBJ2-3; no definite D call. V dropped 1 base and J dropped 1 base, with 6 bases sitting between them. The CDR3 has 13 residues. Germline V gene lookup returns CDR1 GTSNPN and CDR2 SVGIG (reference sequence). Here the CDR3 reads CAWSGTGTDTQYF. The DNA for the CDR3 is TGTGCCTGGAGTGGCACAGGCACAGATACGCAGTATTTT.

This clone was counted a single time. The chain joins TRBV30 to TRBJ1-2; D is undetermined. The germline CDR1 and CDR2 sequences are GTSNPN and SVGIG (reference sequence). This CDR3 comprises 15 residues. With 0 bases removed from V and 0 bases from J, the gap between germline ends came to 11 bases. In DNA form, the CDR3 reads TGTGCCTGGAGTGTTGGGCAGGTCTCTAACTATGGCTACACCTTC. As protein: CAWSVGQVSNYGYTF.

This clone was counted only a few times. V gene TRBV6-5 combines with J gene TRBJ1-1; D is unclear. CDR1 MNHEY and CDR2 SVGAGI come from the germline V gene. This CDR3 has 14 amino acids. V lost 4 bases to trimming and J lost 7 bases, with 16 bases between them. The CDR3 nucleotides read TGTGCCAGCAGTTTAACCCAGATCGTTGGTGAAGCTTTCTTT. It codes for CASSLTQIVGEAFF.

This chain uses TRBV9 with TRBJ1-3; TRBD1 might be the D (5 bases). Trimming left V 0 bases short and J 0 bases short, with 7 bases between. The CDR3 extends over 15 amino acids. Per the germline V gene, CDR1 is SGDLS and CDR2 is YYNGEE. As DNA, the CDR3 is TGTGCCAGCAGCGTAGAAGACAGCTCTGGAAACACCATATATTTT. It is translated as CASSVEDSSGNTIYF.

This chain connects TRBV27 to TRBJ2-1, with TRBD1 as a possible D gene (6 bases). The germline gives CDR1 MNHEY, CDR2 SMNVEV (reference sequence). The CDR3 spans 15 residues. Trimming pared 0 bases from V and 6 bases from J, leaving 12 bases between. DNA of the CDR3: TGTGCCAGCAGTTTATCTTACCCAGGGGCCAATGAGCAGTTCTTC. Translation gives CASSLSYPGANEQFF.

This clone has a handful of counts. CDR3 loop: CASSQAQNYGYTF. CDR3 DNA sequence: TGTGCCAGCAGCCAAGCCCAAAACTATGGCTACACCTTC. This chain connects TRBV4-2 to TRBJ1-2, with D unclear. CDR3 length: 13 amino acids. Per the germline V gene, CDR1 is LGHNA and CDR2 is YNFKEQ. Between the trimmed V and J ends, which lost 1 base and 2 bases, there was a span of 5 bases.

J is TRBJ2-7 and V is TRBV29-1; 7 positions agree with TRBD2. The germline CDR1 and CDR2 sequences are SQVTM and ANQGSEA. J gave up 7 bases and V 6 bases, and 15 bases lay outside the gene matches. This CDR3 has 14 amino acids. The CDR3 protein is CSVDLGRGGREQYF. Written as DNA, the CDR3 is TGCAGCGTCGACCTTGGGCGCGGGGGAAGGGAGCAGTACTTC.

The chain combines TRBV7-2 with TRBJ1-2; tentative D call: TRBD1 (5 bases). Trimming removed 3 bases from V and 6 bases from J, with 11 bases in between. The germline CDR1 and CDR2 sequences are SGHTA and FQGNSA. The CDR3 contains 13 residues. CDR3 sequence (DNA): TGTGCCAGCAGCTTCCAGGGTGCCCATGGCTACACCTTC. Protein: CASSFQGAHGYTF.

V and J are TRBV29-1 and TRBJ1-6; 8 bases line up with TRBD1. Germline values: CDR1 SQVTM, CDR2 ANQGSEA. The CDR3 is made up of 13 amino acids. V was pared by 6 bases and J by 7 bases, with 5 bases of the junction left unmatched. CDR3 DNA: TGCAGCGTCCAGGGGGCTGCAAATTCACCCCTCCACTTT. Amino acids: CSVQGAANSPLHF.

The chain joins TRBV19 to TRBJ1-5, with 7 nucleotides matching TRBD1. The CDR3 is 14 residues long. In germline, CDR1 is LNHDA, CDR2 SQIVND (reference sequence). J was trimmed by 1 base and V by 10 bases; bases with no gene match: 7. The CDR3 spells CATTDRVSNQPQHF. The CDR3 DNA is TGTGCCACCACTGACAGGGTAAGCAATCAGCCCCAGCATTTT.

The chain combines TRBV7-3 with TRBJ2-1; 7 bases fit TRBD1. CDR3 length: 14 amino acids. The V gene end was trimmed by 5 bases and the J gene end by 2 bases; junction bases not matched to a gene: 3. Germline V lookup: CDR1 SGHTA, CDR2 FQGTGA. CDR3 loop: CASSPGTAYNEQFF. The CDR3 DNA sequence: TGTGCCAGCAGCCCCGGGACAGCCTACAATGAGCAGTTCTTC.

Only one count was recorded for this clone. CDR3 residues: CASTSPESGDTEAFF. The CDR3 bases are TGTGCCAGTACCTCCCCCGAGAGCGGAGACACTGAAGCTTTCTTT. The V gene is TRBV19, the J gene TRBJ1-1, with D unclear. Germline V lookup: CDR1 LNHDA, CDR2 SQIVND (reference sequence). This CDR3 comprises 15 residues. Trimming left V 7 bases short and J 3 bases short, with 18 bases between.

This chain links TRBV2 with TRBJ1-4, with TRBD1 matching over 9 bases. The CDR3 totals 14 residues. The junction had 8 bases not matched to a gene; V was cut back by 7 bases and J by 8 bases. Germline V CDR1 and CDR2: SNHLY, FYNNEI. The CDR3 protein is CASNLQGAREKLFF. Here the CDR3 DNA reads TGTGCCAGCAATTTACAGGGGGCCAGGGAAAAACTGTTTTTT. Supplemented by reference TRBV2 and TRBJ1-4, the full variable domain reads EPEVTQTPSHQVTQMGQEVILRCVPISNHLYFYWYRQILGQKVEFLVSFYNNEISEKSEIFDDQFSVERPDGSNFTLKIRSTKLEDSAMYFCASNLQGAREKLFFGSGTQLSVL.